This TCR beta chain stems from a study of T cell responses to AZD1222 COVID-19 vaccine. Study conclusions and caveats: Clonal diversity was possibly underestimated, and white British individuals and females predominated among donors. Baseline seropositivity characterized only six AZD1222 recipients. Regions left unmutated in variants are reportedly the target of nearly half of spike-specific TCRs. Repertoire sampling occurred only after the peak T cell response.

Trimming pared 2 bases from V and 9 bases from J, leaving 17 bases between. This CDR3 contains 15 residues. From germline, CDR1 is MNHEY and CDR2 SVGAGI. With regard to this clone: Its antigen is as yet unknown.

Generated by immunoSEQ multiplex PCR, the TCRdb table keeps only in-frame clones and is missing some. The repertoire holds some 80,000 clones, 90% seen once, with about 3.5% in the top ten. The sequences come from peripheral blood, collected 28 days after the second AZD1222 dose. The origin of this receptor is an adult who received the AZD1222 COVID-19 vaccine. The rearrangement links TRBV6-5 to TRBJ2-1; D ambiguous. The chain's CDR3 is CASSYRPGVGPEQFF. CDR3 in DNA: TGTGCCAGCAGTTACAGGCCCGGAGTAGGGCCTGAGCAGTTCTTC.